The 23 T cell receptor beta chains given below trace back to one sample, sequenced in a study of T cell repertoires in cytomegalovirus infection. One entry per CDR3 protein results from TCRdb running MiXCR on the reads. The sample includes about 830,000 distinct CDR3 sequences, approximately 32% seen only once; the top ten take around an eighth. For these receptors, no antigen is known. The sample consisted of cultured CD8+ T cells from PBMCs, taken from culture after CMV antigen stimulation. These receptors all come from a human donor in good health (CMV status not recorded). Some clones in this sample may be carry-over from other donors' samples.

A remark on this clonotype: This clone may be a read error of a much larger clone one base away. The CDR3 loop reads CASSHIGAVPVTGELFF. In nucleotides, the CDR3 is TGTGCCAGCAGCCACATTGGGGCAGTCCCTGTCACCGGGGAGCTGTTTTTT. The chain recombines TRBV7-2 with TRBJ2-2; tentative D call: TRBD1 (5 bases). Per germline, CDR1 SGHTA and CDR2 FQGNSA. The CDR3 has 17 amino acids. V lost 5 bases and J lost 4, with 20 bases in between.

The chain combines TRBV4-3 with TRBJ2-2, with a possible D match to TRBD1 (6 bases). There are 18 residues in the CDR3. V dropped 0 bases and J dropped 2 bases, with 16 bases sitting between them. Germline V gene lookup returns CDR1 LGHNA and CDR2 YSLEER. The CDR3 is CASSQEVGHLFNTGELFF. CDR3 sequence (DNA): TGCGCCAGCAGCCAAGAGGTGGGACATCTGTTTAACACCGGGGAGCTGTTTTTT.

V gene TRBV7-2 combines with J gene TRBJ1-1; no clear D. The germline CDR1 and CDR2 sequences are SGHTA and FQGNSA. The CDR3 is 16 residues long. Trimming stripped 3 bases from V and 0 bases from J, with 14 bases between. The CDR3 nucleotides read TGTGCCAGCAGCTTGTCCAGTTTGGGGATGAACACTGAAGCTTTCTTT. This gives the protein CASSLSSLGMNTEAFF.

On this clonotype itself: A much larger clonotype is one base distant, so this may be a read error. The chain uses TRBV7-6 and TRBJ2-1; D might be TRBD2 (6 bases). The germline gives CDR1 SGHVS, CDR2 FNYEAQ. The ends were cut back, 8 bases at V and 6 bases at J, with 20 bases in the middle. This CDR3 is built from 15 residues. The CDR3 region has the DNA TGTGCCAGCCAGTTAATAGCGGCGGGGCCCAATGAGCAGTTCTTC. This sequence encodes CASQLIAAGPNEQFF.

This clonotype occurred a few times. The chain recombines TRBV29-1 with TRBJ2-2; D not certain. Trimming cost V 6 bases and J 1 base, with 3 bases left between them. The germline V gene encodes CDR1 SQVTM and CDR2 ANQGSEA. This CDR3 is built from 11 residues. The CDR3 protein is CSVENTGELFF. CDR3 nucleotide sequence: TGCAGCGTCGAGAACACCGGGGAGCTGTTTTTT.

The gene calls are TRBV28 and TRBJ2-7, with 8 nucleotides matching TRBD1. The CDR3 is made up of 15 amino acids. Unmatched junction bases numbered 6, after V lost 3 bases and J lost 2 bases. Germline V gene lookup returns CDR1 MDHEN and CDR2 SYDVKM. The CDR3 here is CASSLRSGGAYEQYV. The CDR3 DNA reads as TGTGCCAGCAGTTTGAGGTCAGGGGGCGCCTACGAGCAGTACGTC.

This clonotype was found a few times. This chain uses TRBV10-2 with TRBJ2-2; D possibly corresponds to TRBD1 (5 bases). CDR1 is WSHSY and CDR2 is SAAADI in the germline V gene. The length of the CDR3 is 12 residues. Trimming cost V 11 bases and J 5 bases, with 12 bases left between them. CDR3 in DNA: TGCGCCGGGAAACAGGATACCGGGGAGCTGTTTTTT. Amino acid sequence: CAGKQDTGELFF.

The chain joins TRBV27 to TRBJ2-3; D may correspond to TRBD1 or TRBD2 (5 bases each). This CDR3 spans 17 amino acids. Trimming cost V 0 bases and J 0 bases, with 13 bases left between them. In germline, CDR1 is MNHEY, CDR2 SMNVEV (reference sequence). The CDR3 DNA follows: TGTGCCAGCAGTTTATCGAGAGGGGATTCTAGCACAGATACGCAGTATTTT. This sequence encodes CASSLSRGDSSTDTQYF.

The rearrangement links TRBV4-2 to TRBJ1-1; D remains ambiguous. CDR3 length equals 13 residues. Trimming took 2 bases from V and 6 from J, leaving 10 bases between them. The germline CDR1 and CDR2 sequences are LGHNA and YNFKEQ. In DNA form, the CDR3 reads TGTGCCAGCAGCCAATCTAAGCACGCTGAAGCTTTCTTT. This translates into CASSQSKHAEAFF.

The CDR3 loop reads CASSQVTNEQFF. CDR3 in DNA: TGTGCCAGCAGCCAAGTTACGAATGAGCAGTTCTTC. The chain combines TRBV14 with TRBJ2-1, with D hard to call. The V end lost 1 base, the J end lost 7 bases, and 5 bases lay between the germline ends. The CDR3 covers 12 residues. In germline, CDR1 is SGHDN, CDR2 FVKESK.

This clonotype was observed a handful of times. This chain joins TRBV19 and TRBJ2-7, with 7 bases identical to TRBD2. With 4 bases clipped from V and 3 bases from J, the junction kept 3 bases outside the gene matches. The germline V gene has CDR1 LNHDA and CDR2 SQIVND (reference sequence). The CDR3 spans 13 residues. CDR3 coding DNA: TGTGCCAGTAGTACCAGCGGGGACTACGAGCAGTACTTC. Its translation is CASSTSGDYEQYF.

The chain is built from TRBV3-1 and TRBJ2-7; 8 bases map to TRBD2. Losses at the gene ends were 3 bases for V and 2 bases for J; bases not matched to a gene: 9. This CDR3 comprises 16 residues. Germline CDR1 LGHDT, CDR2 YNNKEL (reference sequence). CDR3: CASSQLGGGTTYEQYF. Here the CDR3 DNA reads TGTGCCAGCAGCCAGTTAGGCGGGGGGACTACCTACGAGCAGTACTTC.

The CDR3 protein is CASSLGGGTSETQYF. CDR3 nucleotides: TGTGCCAGCAGCCTGGGCGGGGGGACTTCGGAGACCCAGTACTTC. The chain combines TRBV3-1 with TRBJ2-5, with 8 bases identical to TRBD2. Germline V gives CDR1 LGHDT, CDR2 YNNKEL (reference sequence). The CDR3 length is 15 residues. V lost 4 bases and J lost 5; bases outside the gene matches: 9.

CDR3 sequence reads: CASSFTTRDRGLYEQYF. The CDR3 nucleotides read TGCGCCAGCAGCTTCACGACCCGTGACAGGGGGCTCTACGAGCAGTACTTC. The chain is built from TRBV5-1 and TRBJ2-7; 10 bases fit TRBD1. This CDR3 has 17 residues. Looked up from germline, CDR1 is SGHRS and CDR2 is YFSETQ. Losses at the gene ends were 2 bases for V and 3 bases for J; bases not matched to a gene: 11.

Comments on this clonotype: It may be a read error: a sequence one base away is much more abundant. CDR3 bases: TGTGCCAGCCACCCACAGGGCCCCCAAACCTACAATGAGCGGTTCTTC. Amino acids: CASHPQGPQTYNERFF. The chain joins TRBV7-6 to TRBJ2-1; the D gene is possibly TRBD1 (6 bases). Germline CDR1 reads SGHVS; CDR2 reads FNYEAQ. The CDR3 is 16 amino acids.

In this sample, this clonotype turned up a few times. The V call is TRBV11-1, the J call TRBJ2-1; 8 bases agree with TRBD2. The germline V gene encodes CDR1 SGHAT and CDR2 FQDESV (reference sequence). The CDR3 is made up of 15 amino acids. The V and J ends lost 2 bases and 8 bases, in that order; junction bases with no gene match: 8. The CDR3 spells CASSLRGGRIDEQFF. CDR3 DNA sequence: TGTGCCAGCAGCTTACGGGGGGGCCGAATTGATGAGCAGTTCTTC.

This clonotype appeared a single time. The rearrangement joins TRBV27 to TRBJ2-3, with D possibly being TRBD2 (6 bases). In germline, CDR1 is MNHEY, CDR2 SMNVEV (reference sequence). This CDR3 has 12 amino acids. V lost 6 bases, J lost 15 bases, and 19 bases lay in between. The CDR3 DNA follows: TGTGCCAGCAGCCCCGGGGGAGTAACAATCTATTTT. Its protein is CASSPGGVTIYF.

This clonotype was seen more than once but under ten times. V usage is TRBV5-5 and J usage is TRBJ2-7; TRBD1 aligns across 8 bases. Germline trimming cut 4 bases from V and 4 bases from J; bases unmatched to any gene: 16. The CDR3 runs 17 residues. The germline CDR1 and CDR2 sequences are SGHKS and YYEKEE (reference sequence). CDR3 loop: CASSPTYVDRAGYEQYF. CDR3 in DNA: TGTGCCAGCAGCCCTACGTATGTGGACAGGGCGGGATACGAGCAGTACTTC. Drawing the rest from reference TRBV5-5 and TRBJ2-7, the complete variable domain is DAGVTQSPTHLIKTRGQQVTLRCSPISGHKSVSWYQQVLGQGPQFIFQYYEKEERGRGNFPDRFSARQFPNYSSELNVNALLLGDSALYLCASSPTYVDRAGYEQYFGPGTRLTVT.

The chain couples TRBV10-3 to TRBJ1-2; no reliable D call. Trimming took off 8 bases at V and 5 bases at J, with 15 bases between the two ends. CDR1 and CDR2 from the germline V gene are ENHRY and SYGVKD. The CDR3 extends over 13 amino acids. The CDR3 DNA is TGTGCCATCCCCGACCGGACTGGGTATGGCTACACCTTC. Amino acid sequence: CAIPDRTGYGYTF.

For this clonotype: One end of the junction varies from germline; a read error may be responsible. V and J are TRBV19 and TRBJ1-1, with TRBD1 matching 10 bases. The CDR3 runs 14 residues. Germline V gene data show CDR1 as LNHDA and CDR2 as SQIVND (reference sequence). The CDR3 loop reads CASSDRDRGTEASF. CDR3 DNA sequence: TGTGCCAGTAGTGACCGGGACAGGGGCACTGAAGCTTCCTTT.

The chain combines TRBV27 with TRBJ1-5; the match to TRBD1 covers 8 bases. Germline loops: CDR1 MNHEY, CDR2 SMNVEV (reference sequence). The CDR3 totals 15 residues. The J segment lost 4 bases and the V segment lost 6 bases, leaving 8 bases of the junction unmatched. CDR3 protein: CASSSDRALNQPQHF. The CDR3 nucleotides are TGTGCCAGCAGCTCGGACAGGGCTCTGAATCAGCCCCAGCATTTT.

CDR3 bases: TGTGCCAGCAGATCAACAGGGCCTGCAACTAATGAAAAACTGTTTTTT. Amino acids: CASRSTGPATNEKLFF. The V and J genes are TRBV6-8 and TRBJ1-4, with D possibly TRBD1 on 6 matching bases. Germline lookup yields CDR1 MNHGY and CDR2 SAAAGT. V dropped 6 bases and J dropped 0 bases, with 14 bases sitting between them. CDR3 length: 16 residues.

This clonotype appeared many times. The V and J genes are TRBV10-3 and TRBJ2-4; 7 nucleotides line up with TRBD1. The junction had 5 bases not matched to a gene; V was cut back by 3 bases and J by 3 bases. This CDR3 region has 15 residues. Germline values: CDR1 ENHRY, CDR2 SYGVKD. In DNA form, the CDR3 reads TGTGCCATCAGTGACCCTGACAGGGACAAAAACATTCAGTACTTC. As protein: CAISDPDRDKNIQYF.